Listed below are T cell receptor beta chains from one sample, sequenced in a study of CD8+CD57+ T cells in acquired aplastic anemia. Via MiXCR, TCRdb re-called the reads, giving one row per CDR3 protein. The sample gives 400,000 to 450,000 distinct CDR3 sequences, around 72% of which show up once; 3.5% to 4.5% is in the top ten. The specimen sequenced was sorted CD4+, CD8+, or CD8+CD57+ T cells (not recorded which) from PBMCs. These receptors all come from a human donor in good health, serving as a control. Each CDR3 is given with its conserved first and last residue. The D gene is left open where the match is weak. Clone sizes are given selectively: once, few, many, or a class where the clone is expanded.

v_gene,d_gene,j_gene,abundance,CDR3aa,CDR3nt
TRBV7-9,.,TRBJ1-4,.,CASTKGKGNEKLFF,TGTGCCAGCACCAAGGGAAAAGGTAATGAAAAGCTGTTTTTT
TRBV5-1,.,TRBJ2-3,.,CANLRARDTATQYF,.
TRBV7-2,TRBD1,TRBJ2-7,.,CASSLRQGVGTGDRAYEQYF,TGTGCCAGCAGCTTACGGCAAGGTGTTGGGACAGGGGATCGAGCCTACGAGCAGTACTTC
TRBV7-2,.,TRBJ1-5,.,CASSFHGGRAPKSF,TGTGCCAGCAGCTTCCATGGAGGGCGCGCGCCTAAGTCATTT
TRBV7-3,.,TRBJ1-2,.,CASSLRARQRGYTF,TGTGCCAGCAGCTTACGGGCCAGACAGCGAGGCTACACCTTC
TRBV5-1,TRBD1,TRBJ2-3,many,CASSLPNPGQGDTQYF,TGCGCCAGCAGCTTACCAAACCCGGGACAGGGGGATACGCAGTATTTT
TRBV10-1,.,TRBJ2-7,.,CAKGGGPRDEQYF,TGCGCTAAGGGGGGAGGGCCTAGGGACGAGCAGTACTTC
TRBV10-2,.,TRBJ1-1,.,CASMVPTRSQAVF,TGTGCCAGCATGGTACCCACCAGGTCCCAAGCGGTGTTT
TRBV5-1,TRBD1,TRBJ1-6,.,CASSSRTGTVNSPLHF,TGCGCCAGCAGCTCAAGGACAGGGACAGTAAATTCACCCCTCCACTTT
TRBV2,TRBD1,TRBJ2-7,few,CASSDSGTGYYEQYF,TGTGCCAGCAGCGACTCCGGGACAGGGTACTACGAGCAGTACTTC
TRBV15,.,TRBJ1-2,many,CATRDRFGNGYTF,TGTGCCACCAGGGATAGGTTCGGGAATGGCTACACCTTC
TRBV2,TRBD2,TRBJ2-1,once,CASSGSAGLAGADNEQFF,TGTGCCAGCAGTGGAAGTGCGGGGCTAGCGGGAGCCGACAATGAGCAGTTCTTC
TRBV5-4,TRBD2,TRBJ2-1,.,CASSLALGWVAGNNEQFF,TGTGCCAGCAGCTTGGCCCTGGGCTGGGTAGCGGGTAACAATGAGCAGTTCTTC
TRBV30,.,TRBJ1-3,many,CAWSGSATGNTIYF,TGTGCCTGGTCTGGAAGCGCGACGGGAAACACCATATATTTT
TRBV7-6,.,TRBJ1-4,.,CASSLGGANADMQF,TGTGCCAGCAGCTTAGGGGGGGCAAATGCAGATATGCAGTTT
TRBV6-4,TRBD1,TRBJ1-1,many,CASSFRDRGTEAFF,TGTGCCAGCAGTTTCCGGGACAGGGGAACTGAAGCTTTCTTT